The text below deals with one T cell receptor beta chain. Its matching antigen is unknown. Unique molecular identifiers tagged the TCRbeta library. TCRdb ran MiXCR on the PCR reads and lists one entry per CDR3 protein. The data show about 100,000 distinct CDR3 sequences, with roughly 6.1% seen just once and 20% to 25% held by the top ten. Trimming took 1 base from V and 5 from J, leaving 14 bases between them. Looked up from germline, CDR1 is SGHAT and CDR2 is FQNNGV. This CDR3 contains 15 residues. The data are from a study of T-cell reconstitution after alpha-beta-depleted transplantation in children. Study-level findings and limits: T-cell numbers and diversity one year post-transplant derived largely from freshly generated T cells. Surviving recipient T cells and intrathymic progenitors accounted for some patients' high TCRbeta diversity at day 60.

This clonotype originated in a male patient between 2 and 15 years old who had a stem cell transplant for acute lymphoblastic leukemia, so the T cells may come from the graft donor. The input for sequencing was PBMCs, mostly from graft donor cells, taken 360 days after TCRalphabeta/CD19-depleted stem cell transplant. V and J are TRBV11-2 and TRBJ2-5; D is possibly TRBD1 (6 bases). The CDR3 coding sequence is TGTGCCAGCAGCTTAGGCGACAGGCTGGGTGAGACCCAGTACTTC. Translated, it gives CASSLGDRLGETQYF.